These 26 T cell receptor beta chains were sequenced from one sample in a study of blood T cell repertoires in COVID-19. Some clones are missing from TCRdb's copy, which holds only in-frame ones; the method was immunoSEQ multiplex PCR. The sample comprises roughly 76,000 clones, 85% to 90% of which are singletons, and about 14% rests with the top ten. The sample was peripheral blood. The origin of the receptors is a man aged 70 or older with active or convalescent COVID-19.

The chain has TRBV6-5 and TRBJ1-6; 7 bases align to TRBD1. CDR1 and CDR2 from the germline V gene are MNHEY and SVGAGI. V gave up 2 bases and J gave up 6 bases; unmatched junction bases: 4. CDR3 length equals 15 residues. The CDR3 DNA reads TGTGCCAGCAGTTACACCCGGGACAGTAATTCACCCCTCCACTTT. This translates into CASSYTRDSNSPLHF.

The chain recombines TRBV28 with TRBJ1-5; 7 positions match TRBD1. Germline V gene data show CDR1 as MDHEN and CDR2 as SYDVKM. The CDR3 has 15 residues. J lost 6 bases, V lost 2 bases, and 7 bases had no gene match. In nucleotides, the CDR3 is TGTGCCAGCAGTTTAGGCCTTGCAGGGGGTCAGCCCCAGCATTTT. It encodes CASSLGLAGGQPQHF.

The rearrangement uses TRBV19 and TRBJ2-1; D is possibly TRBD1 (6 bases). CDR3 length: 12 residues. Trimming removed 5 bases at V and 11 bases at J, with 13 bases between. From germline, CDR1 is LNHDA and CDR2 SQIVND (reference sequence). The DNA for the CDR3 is TGTGCCAGTAGTGCAGACCGGGACAAGCAGTTCTTC. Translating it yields CASSADRDKQFF.

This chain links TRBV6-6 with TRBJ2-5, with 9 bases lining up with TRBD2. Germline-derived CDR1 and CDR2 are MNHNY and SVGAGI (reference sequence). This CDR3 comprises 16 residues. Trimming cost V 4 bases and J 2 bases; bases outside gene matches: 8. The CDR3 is CASSWTLAGSQETQYF. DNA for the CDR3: TGTGCCAGCAGTTGGACTCTAGCGGGGAGTCAAGAGACCCAGTACTTC.

The CDR3 DNA reads as TGCGCCAGCAGCGGGAGGACAGGGAGCGAAAAACTGTTTTTT. It specifies CASSGRTGSEKLFF. The chain joins TRBV5-1 to TRBJ1-4; 8 bases line up with TRBD1. Germline values: CDR1 SGHRS, CDR2 YFSETQ. CDR3 length: 14 residues. V dropped 4 bases and J dropped 8; count of bases not matched to a gene: 7.

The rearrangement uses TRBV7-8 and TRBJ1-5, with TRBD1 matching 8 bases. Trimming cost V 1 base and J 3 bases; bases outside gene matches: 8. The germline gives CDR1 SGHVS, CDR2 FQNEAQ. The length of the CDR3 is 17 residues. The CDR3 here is CASSLVGTGISNQPQHF. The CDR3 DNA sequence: TGTGCCAGCAGCTTAGTTGGGACAGGAATTTCCAATCAGCCCCAGCATTTT.

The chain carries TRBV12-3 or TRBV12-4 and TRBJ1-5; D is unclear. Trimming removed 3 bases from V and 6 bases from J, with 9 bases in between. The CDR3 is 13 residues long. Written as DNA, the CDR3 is TGTGCCAGCAGTTTGAGGGAGTCTCAGCCCCAGCATTTT. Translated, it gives CASSLRESQPQHF.

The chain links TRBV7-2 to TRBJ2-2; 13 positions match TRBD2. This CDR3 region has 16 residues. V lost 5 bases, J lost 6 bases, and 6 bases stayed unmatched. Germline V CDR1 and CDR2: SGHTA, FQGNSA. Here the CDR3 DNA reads TGTGCCAGCAGCCTTCGAACTAGCGGGAGGGCCGGGGAGCTGTTTTTT. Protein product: CASSLRTSGRAGELFF.

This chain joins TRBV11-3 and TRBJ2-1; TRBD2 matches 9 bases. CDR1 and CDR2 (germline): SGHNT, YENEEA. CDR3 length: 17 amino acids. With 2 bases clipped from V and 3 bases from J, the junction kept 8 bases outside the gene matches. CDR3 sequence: CASSLQLASGVYNEQFF. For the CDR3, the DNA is TGTGCCAGCAGCTTACAGTTGGCTAGCGGGGTCTACAATGAGCAGTTCTTC.

As DNA, the CDR3 is TGTGCCAGCACCGCCCAGGGTTCAAAAGCTTTCTTT. This codes for CASTAQGSKAFF. The gene calls are TRBV28 and TRBJ1-1; tentative D call: TRBD1 (5 bases). Deletions cut 7 bases from V and 9 bases from J, with 15 bases between. The CDR3 runs 12 residues. Germline V gene sequence: CDR1 MDHEN, CDR2 SYDVKM.

CDR3 amino acids: CASRQRGDTNTEAFF. In DNA form, the CDR3 reads TGTGCCAGCAGACAACGGGGGGACACGAACACTGAAGCTTTCTTT. This chain joins TRBV6-5 and TRBJ1-1; perhaps TRBD1 as D (6 bases). Looked up from germline, CDR1 is MNHEY and CDR2 is SVGAGI. Trimming took off 6 bases at V and 1 base at J, with 15 bases between the two ends. CDR3 size: 15 residues.

CDR3: CASSFTEDQPQHF. The CDR3 region has the DNA TGTGCCAGCAGTTTCACTGAGGATCAGCCCCAGCATTTT. The chain uses TRBV12-3 or TRBV12-4 and TRBJ1-5; D is uncertain. V was shortened by 3 bases and J by 5 bases, with 8 bases between the two germline ends. The CDR3 runs to 13 residues.

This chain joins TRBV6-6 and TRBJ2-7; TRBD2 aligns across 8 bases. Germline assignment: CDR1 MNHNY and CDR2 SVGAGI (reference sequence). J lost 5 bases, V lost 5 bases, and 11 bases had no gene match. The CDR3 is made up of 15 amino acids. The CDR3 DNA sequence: TGTGCCAGCAGTCCTGTTGGGAGCGGGAGTAACGAGCAGTACTTC. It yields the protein CASSPVGSGSNEQYF.

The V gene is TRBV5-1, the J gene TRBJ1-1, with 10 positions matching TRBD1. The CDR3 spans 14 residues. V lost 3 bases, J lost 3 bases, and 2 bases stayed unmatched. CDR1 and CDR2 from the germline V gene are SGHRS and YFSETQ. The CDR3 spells CASSSGTGDTEAFF. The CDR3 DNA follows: TGCGCCAGCAGCTCCGGGACAGGGGACACTGAAGCTTTCTTT.

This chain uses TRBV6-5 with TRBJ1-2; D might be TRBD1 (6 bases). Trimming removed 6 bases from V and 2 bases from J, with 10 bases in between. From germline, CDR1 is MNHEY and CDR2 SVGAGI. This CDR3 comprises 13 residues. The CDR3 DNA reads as TGTGCCAGCAGCGATACAGGGAACTATGGCTACACCTTC. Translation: CASSDTGNYGYTF.

The CDR3 region is CASSRPGMNTEAFF. The CDR3 region has the DNA TGTGCCAGCTCCAGACCCGGGATGAACACTGAAGCTTTCTTT. The genes are TRBV6-5 and TRBJ1-1, with D unclear. V lost 8 bases and J 0 bases, leaving 13 bases between the germline ends. Germline loops: CDR1 MNHEY, CDR2 SVGAGI. This CDR3 comprises 14 residues.

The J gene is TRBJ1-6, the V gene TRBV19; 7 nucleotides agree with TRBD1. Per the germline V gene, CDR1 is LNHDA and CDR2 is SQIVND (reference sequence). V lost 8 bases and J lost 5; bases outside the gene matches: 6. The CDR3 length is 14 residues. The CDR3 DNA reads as TGTGCCAGTGGTCGGACAGGAGATAATTCACCCCTCCACTTT. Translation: CASGRTGDNSPLHF.

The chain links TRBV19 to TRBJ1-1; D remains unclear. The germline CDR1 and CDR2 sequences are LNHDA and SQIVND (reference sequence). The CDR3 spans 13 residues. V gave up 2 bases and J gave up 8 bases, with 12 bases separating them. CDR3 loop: CASSIIFGSEAFF. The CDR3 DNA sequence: TGTGCCAGTAGTATAATCTTCGGGTCGGAAGCTTTCTTT.

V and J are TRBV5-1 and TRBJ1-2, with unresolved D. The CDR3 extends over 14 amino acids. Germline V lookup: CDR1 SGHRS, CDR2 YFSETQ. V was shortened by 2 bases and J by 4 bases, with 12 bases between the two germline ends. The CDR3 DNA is TGCGCCAGCAGCTTAAGTCCAGGTTCCTATGGCTACACCTTC. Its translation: CASSLSPGSYGYTF.

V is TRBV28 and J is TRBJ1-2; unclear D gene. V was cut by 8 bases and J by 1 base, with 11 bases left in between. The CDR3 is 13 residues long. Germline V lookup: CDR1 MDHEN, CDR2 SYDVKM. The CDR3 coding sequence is TGTGCCAGCTCCGCGGGAAATAACTATGGCTACACCTTC. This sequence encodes CASSAGNNYGYTF.

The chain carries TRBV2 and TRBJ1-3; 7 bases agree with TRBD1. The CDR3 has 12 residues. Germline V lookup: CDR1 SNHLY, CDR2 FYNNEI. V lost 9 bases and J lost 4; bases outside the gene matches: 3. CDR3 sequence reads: CARGGQGNTIYF. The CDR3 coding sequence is TGTGCCAGAGGGGGCCAAGGAAACACCATATATTTT.

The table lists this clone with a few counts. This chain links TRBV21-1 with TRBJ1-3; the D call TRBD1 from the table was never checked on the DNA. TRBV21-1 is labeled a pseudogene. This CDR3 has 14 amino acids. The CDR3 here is CASSKTGHGNTIYF. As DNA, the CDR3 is TGTGCCAGCAGCAAAACGGGACACGGAAACACCATATATTTT.

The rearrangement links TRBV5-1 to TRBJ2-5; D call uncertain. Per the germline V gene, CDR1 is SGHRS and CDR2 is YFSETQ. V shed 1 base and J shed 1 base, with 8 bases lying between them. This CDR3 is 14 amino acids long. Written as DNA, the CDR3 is TGCGCCAGCAGCTTGATTCTGGCCCAAGAGACCCAGTACTTC. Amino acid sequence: CASSLILAQETQYF.

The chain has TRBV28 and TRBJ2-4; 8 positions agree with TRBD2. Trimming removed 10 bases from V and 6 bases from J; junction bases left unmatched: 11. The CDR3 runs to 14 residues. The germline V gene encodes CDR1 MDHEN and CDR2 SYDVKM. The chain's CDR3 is CAIDSGTSGNIQYF. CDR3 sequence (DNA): TGTGCCATCGATAGCGGGACGTCAGGAAACATTCAGTACTTC. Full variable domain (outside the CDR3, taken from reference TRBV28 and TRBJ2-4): DVKVTQSSRYLVKRTGEKVFLECVQDMDHENMFWYRQDPGLGLRLIYFSYDVKMKEKGDIPEGYSVSREKKERFSLILESASTNQTSMYLCAIDSGTSGNIQYFGAGTRLSVL.

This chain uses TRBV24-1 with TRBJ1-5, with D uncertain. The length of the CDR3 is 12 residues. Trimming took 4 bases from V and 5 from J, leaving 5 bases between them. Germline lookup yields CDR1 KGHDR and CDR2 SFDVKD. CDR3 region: CATSDPDQPQHF. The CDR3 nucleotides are TGTGCCACCAGTGACCCTGATCAGCCCCAGCATTTT.

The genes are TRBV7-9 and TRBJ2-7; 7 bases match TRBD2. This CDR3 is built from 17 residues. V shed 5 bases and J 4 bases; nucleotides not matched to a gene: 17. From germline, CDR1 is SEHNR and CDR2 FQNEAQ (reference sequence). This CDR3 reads CASSPPRQVGGVYEQYF. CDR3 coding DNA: TGTGCCAGCAGCCCCCCGAGACAAGTGGGAGGGGTTTACGAGCAGTACTTC.